This note documents a single T cell receptor (beta chain) sequence. Its antigen remains unidentified. TCRdb called the RT-PCR reads again in MiXCR, with one record for every CDR3 protein. The sample has about 830,000 distinct CDR3 sequences; about 18% are singletons. This specimen comes from a study of response to subunit inactivated influenza vaccine. CDR1 and CDR2 (germline): MDHEN, SYDVKM. The CDR3 is 14 residues long. With 7 bases clipped from V and 1 base from J, the junction kept 2 bases outside the gene matches. Notes on the study in general: The authors proposed limited new T cell recruitment per seasonal influenza vaccination.

The clonotype was recovered from a man over 45 who received an inactivated influenza vaccine. The source material was PBMCs from blood, sampled 5 days after vaccination. The chain recombines TRBV28 with TRBJ2-3; 10 bases agree with TRBD1. CDR3 DNA: TGTGCCAGCAAGGGGACAGGGGGCACAGATACGCAGTATTTT. Its translation: CASKGTGGTDTQYF.